These 29 T cell receptor beta chains share one sample of origin, sequenced in a study of cytomegalovirus exposure and HLA in healthy donors. Researchers ran the PCR with 60 Vbeta and 13 Jbeta primers. Only in-frame clones appear in the TCRdb table, and some are missing; sequencing was by immunoSEQ multiplex PCR. The sample records over 100,000 clones, roughly 69% being singletons. The sequenced material came from PBMCs. The origin of the receptors is a woman in her seventies in good health and CMV-seropositive.

The rearrangement joins TRBV15 to TRBJ1-2, with D tentatively TRBD1 (5 bases). V dropped 0 bases and J dropped 5 bases, with 19 bases sitting between them. CDR3 length: 17 amino acids. Germline lookup yields CDR1 LNHNV and CDR2 YYDKDF (reference sequence). The CDR3 loop reads CATSRDYGAAPGYGYTF. As DNA, the CDR3 is TGTGCCACCAGCAGAGATTATGGGGCTGCTCCAGGGTATGGCTACACCTTC. The entire variable domain, with the rest obtained from reference TRBV15 and TRBJ1-2, is as follows: DAMVIQNPRYQVTQFGKPVTLSCSQTLNHNVMYWYQQKSSQAPKLLFHYYDKDFNNEADTPDNFQSRRPNTSFCFLDIRSPGLGDTAMYLCATSRDYGAAPGYGYTFGSGTRLTVV.

The V gene is TRBV6-5, the J gene TRBJ1-1; no clear D. The CDR3 totals 13 residues. Germline lookup yields CDR1 MNHEY and CDR2 SVGAGI. Trimming left V 4 bases short and J 1 base short, with 7 bases between. The CDR3 loop reads CASSFNTNTEAFF. The CDR3 DNA follows: TGTGCCAGCAGTTTTAACACGAACACTGAAGCTTTCTTT.

This clone has only a few counts. At the DNA level, this CDR3 is encoded by other sequences in the same sample as well. V gene TRBV30 combines with J gene TRBJ1-1; 7 bases match TRBD1. With V trimmed by 1 base and J by 4 bases, 3 bases remained unmatched. Germline CDR1 is GTSNPN and CDR2 is SVGIG (reference sequence). The CDR3 spans 13 residues. The CDR3 sequence is CAWSGQGVTEAFF. The CDR3 DNA follows: TGTGCCTGGAGTGGACAGGGTGTCACTGAAGCTTTCTTT.

The chain employs TRBV7-2 and TRBJ2-2; 10 bases line up with TRBD2. Trimming removed 5 bases from V and 4 bases from J; junction bases left unmatched: 7. The germline CDR1 and CDR2 sequences are SGHTA and FQGNSA. This CDR3 is 16 amino acids long. As DNA, the CDR3 is TGTGCCAGCAGCAAAGCGGGGGGGCGGGGCACCGGGGAGCTGTTTTTT. As protein: CASSKAGGRGTGELFF. Full variable domain (rest looked up from reference TRBV7-2 and TRBJ2-2): GAGVSQSPSNKVTEKGKDVELRCDPISGHTALYWYRQSLGQGLEFLIYFQGNSAPDKSGLPSDRFSAERTGGSVSTLTIQRTQQEDSAVYLCASSKAGGRGTGELFFGEGSRLTVL.

The chain couples TRBV27 to TRBJ2-2; the D is unclear. The CDR3 extends over 14 amino acids. CDR1 and CDR2 from the germline V gene are MNHEY and SMNVEV (reference sequence). Trimming shortened V by 3 bases and J by 1 base, and 6 bases separated the two germline ends. This CDR3 is CASSFSWNTGELFF. Here the CDR3 DNA reads TGTGCCAGCAGTTTCAGTTGGAACACCGGGGAGCTGTTTTTT.

The chain couples TRBV6-6 to TRBJ1-4, with a weak D call TRBD1 (6 bases). V was clipped by 8 bases and J by 7 bases, with 20 bases between them. Germline lookup yields CDR1 MNHNY and CDR2 SVGAGI (reference sequence). The CDR3 consists of 15 residues. The CDR3 here is CASAPSTGQSEKLFF. CDR3 bases: TGTGCCAGCGCCCCCTCTACAGGGCAGAGTGAAAAACTGTTTTTT.

This chain uses TRBV6-5 with TRBJ2-3, with D perhaps matching TRBD2 (5 bases). Between the trimmed V and J ends, which lost 5 bases and 11 bases, there was a span of 8 bases. The CDR3 is 10 amino acids. The V gene's germline CDR1 is MNHEY and CDR2 SVGAGI. DNA of the CDR3: TGTGCCAGCAGTCGCGAGGGGCAGTATTTT. Amino acid sequence: CASSREGQYF.

This clone was seen just once. The CDR3 here is CASRIQGALNTGELFF. CDR3 bases: TGTGCCAGCAGAATTCAGGGGGCCTTGAACACCGGGGAGCTGTTTTTT. This rearrangement joins TRBV11-1 to TRBJ2-2, with 8 nucleotides matching TRBD1. The germline gives CDR1 SGHAT, CDR2 FQDESV (reference sequence). The CDR3 length is 16 residues. Trimming took 6 bases from V and 1 from J; bases not matched to a gene: 7.

V usage is TRBV2 and J usage is TRBJ2-1; TRBD2 agrees at 8 bases. The CDR3 loop spans 14 amino acids. Germline CDR1 reads SNHLY; CDR2 reads FYNNEI. The junction had 12 bases not matched to a gene; V was cut back by 8 bases and J by 9 bases. For the CDR3, the DNA is TGTGCCAGCCCACCGGGACTAGGCGTGATTGAGCAGTTCTTC. It yields the protein CASPPGLGVIEQFF.

J is TRBJ2-1 and V is TRBV29-1; 8 bases are a match to TRBD1. J was trimmed by 3 bases and V by 4 bases; bases with no gene match: 2. This CDR3 spans 13 amino acids. Germline values: CDR1 SQVTM, CDR2 ANQGSEA. CDR3 region: CSVAGGNYNEQFF. For the CDR3, the DNA is TGCAGCGTTGCAGGGGGCAACTACAATGAGCAGTTCTTC.

This chain joins TRBV19 and TRBJ1-4, with unresolved D. The V and J ends lost 1 base and 4 bases respectively, with 19 bases between them. CDR3 size: 18 residues. CDR1 and CDR2 (germline): LNHDA, SQIVND (reference sequence). The CDR3: CASSIGRMRATGNEKLFF. CDR3 coding DNA: TGTGCCAGTAGTATAGGTCGAATGCGGGCAACCGGTAATGAAAAACTGTTTTTT.

CDR3 amino acids: CASSYFASGDSETQYF. The CDR3 nucleotides are TGTGCCAGCAGCTACTTCGCTAGCGGGGACTCGGAGACCCAGTACTTC. The J gene is TRBJ2-5, the V gene TRBV5-6; 9 nucleotides agree with TRBD2. Germline lookup yields CDR1 SGHDT and CDR2 YYEEEE. The CDR3 covers 16 residues. Trimming removed 3 bases from V and 5 bases from J; junction bases left unmatched: 11.

The chain links TRBV10-3 to TRBJ2-1; TRBD2 matches 13 bases. V trimming: 8 bases; J trimming: 6 bases; junction bases outside the gene matches: 4. Germline CDR1 reads ENHRY; CDR2 reads SYGVKD. The CDR3 runs to 14 residues. The CDR3 reads CAISGLAGLNEQFF. Here the CDR3 DNA reads TGTGCCATCTCGGGACTAGCGGGGCTCAATGAGCAGTTCTTC.

The chain recombines TRBV19 with TRBJ1-2, with 8 bases lining up with TRBD1. V shed 5 bases, J shed 5 bases, and the junction held 1 base outside the gene matches. The CDR3 covers 12 residues. CDR1 is LNHDA and CDR2 is SQIVND in the germline V gene (reference sequence). The CDR3 DNA reads TGTGCCAGTAGTGGACAGGGTTATGGCTACACCTTC. Residues: CASSGQGYGYTF.

The V gene is TRBV4-3, the J gene TRBJ1-2; possibly TRBD1 for D (6 bases). V was shortened by 1 base and J by 1 base, with 10 bases between the two germline ends. CDR1 and CDR2 (germline): LGHNA, YSLEER. This CDR3 is built from 15 residues. CDR3 bases: TGCGCCAGCAGCCAAGGGACAGTTAGTAACTATGGCTACACCTTC. It translates to CASSQGTVSNYGYTF.

The V call is TRBV7-8, the J call TRBJ2-5, with TRBD2 matching over 11 bases. J gave up 3 bases and V 6 bases, and 3 bases lay outside the gene matches. The CDR3 loop spans 14 amino acids. Germline V CDR1 and CDR2: SGHVS, FQNEAQ. The CDR3 protein is CASRVAGGKETQYF. The DNA for the CDR3 is TGTGCCAGCAGGGTAGCGGGGGGGAAAGAGACCCAGTACTTC.

In nucleotides, the CDR3 is TGTGCCAGCAGCCCGATGGGCCGAAGGGGCGGGGAGCTGTTTTTT. It is translated as CASSPMGRRGGELFF. The chain joins TRBV11-2 to TRBJ2-2; tentatively, D is TRBD1 (5 bases). The CDR3 is 15 residues long. Germline V CDR1 and CDR2: SGHAT, FQNNGV. The germline V and J ends were trimmed by 5 bases and 7 bases, with 17 bases remaining between them.

The chain employs TRBV2 and TRBJ1-1; 9 bases are a match to TRBD1. This CDR3 is 14 amino acids long. The ends lost 6 bases at V and 4 bases at J; junction bases unmatched: 6. Per the germline V gene, CDR1 is SNHLY and CDR2 is FYNNEI. The CDR3 sequence: CASRGTGLGTEAFF. CDR3 in DNA: TGTGCCAGCAGGGGGACAGGGCTAGGCACTGAAGCTTTCTTT.

The chain employs TRBV4-2 and TRBJ2-3, with 8 bases that match TRBD2. The CDR3 length is 14 residues. Looked up from germline, CDR1 is LGHNA and CDR2 is YNFKEQ. V was pared by 6 bases and J by 1 base, with 3 bases of the junction left unmatched. The CDR3 sequence is CASRRAGGTDTQYF. The CDR3 DNA reads as TGTGCCAGCAGGCGAGCGGGGGGCACAGATACGCAGTATTTT.

V gene TRBV10-3 combines with J gene TRBJ2-3, with 16 bases fitting TRBD2. CDR3 length equals 17 residues. The germline V gene has CDR1 ENHRY and CDR2 SYGVKD. V dropped 6 bases and J dropped 3; count of bases not matched to a gene: 6. CDR3 amino acids: CAIRGTSGGAATDTQYF. The CDR3, as DNA: TGTGCCATCAGGGGGACTAGCGGGGGGGCAGCGACAGATACGCAGTATTTT.

This clone was counted between two and nine times. V and J are TRBV15 and TRBJ1-2, with a possible D match to TRBD1 (5 bases). Trimming removed 10 bases from V and 1 base from J, with 13 bases in between. CDR3 length equals 13 residues. The germline gives CDR1 LNHNV, CDR2 YYDKDF (reference sequence). The CDR3 nucleotides read TGTGCCATTGGGGGAGGGCTTAACTATGGCTACACCTTC. Amino acids: CAIGGGLNYGYTF.

The chain joins TRBV9 to TRBJ2-1, with 9 bases lining up with TRBD2. The ends lost 0 bases at V and 5 bases at J; junction bases unmatched: 6. Per germline, CDR1 SGDLS and CDR2 YYNGEE. CDR3 length: 16 residues. In DNA, the CDR3 is TGTGCCAGCAGCGTAGGGGGCGGGGGGGCGGACAATGAGCAGTTCTTC. This gives the protein CASSVGGGGADNEQFF. Based on the CDR3 plus reference TRBV9 and TRBJ2-1, the full variable domain is DSGVTQTPKHLITATGQRVTLRCSPRSGDLSVYWYQQSLDQGLQFLIQYYNGEERAKGNILERFSAQQFPDLHSELNLSSLELGDSALYFCASSVGGGGADNEQFFGPGTRLTVL.

The chain links TRBV18 to TRBJ2-5, with 7 bases fitting TRBD1. The CDR3 runs 14 residues. Germline trimming cut 6 bases from V and 4 bases from J; bases unmatched to any gene: 8. Germline values: CDR1 KGHSH, CDR2 LQKENI. Written as DNA, the CDR3 is TGTGCCAGCTCTCGTACAGGGGTCGGAGAGACCCAGTACTTC. It encodes CASSRTGVGETQYF.

The rearrangement uses TRBV9 and TRBJ1-2, with 8 bases that match TRBD1. CDR1 SGDLS and CDR2 YYNGEE come from the germline V gene. The ends lost 0 bases at V and 8 bases at J; junction bases unmatched: 9. CDR3 length: 15 amino acids. The CDR3 DNA reads TGTGCCAGCAGCGTAGAGGGCAGGGGGCTAGAGGGCTACACCTTC. Translation: CASSVEGRGLEGYTF.

The rearrangement links TRBV5-6 to TRBJ2-2; D remains unclear. In germline, CDR1 is SGHDT, CDR2 YYEEEE. V was pared by 3 bases and J by 5 bases, with 5 bases between. CDR3 length: 12 residues. The CDR3 sequence: CASSSRTGELFF. CDR3 coding DNA: TGTGCCAGCAGCTCGAGGACCGGGGAGCTGTTTTTT.

J is TRBJ2-3 and V is TRBV29-1; 11 positions match TRBD2. V lost 4 bases to trimming and J lost 2 bases; unmatched junction nucleotides: 14. Germline assignment: CDR1 SQVTM and CDR2 ANQGSEA. The CDR3 is 18 residues long. CDR3 region: CSVGGKIGTSGNTDTQYF. The CDR3 nucleotides are TGCAGCGTTGGAGGAAAAATAGGGACTAGCGGAAACACAGATACGCAGTATTTT.

The J gene is TRBJ1-1, the V gene TRBV5-8; tentatively, D is TRBD1 (6 bases). Germline-derived CDR1 and CDR2 are SGHTS and YDEGEE. The V gene lost 3 bases and the J gene lost 4 bases, with 16 bases spanning the gap. The CDR3 is made up of 15 amino acids. CDR3 nucleotide sequence: TGTGCCAGCAGCTGGGGCAGGGGTAGGGGCACTGAAGCTTTCTTT. Its translation is CASSWGRGRGTEAFF. The whole variable domain, filled in from reference TRBV5-8 and TRBJ1-1, reads EAGVTQSPTHLIKTRGQQATLRCSPISGHTSVYWYQQALGLGLQFLLWYDEGEERNRGNFPPRFSGRQFPNYSSELNVNALELEDSALYLCASSWGRGRGTEAFFGQGTRLTVV.

This chain uses TRBV12-5 with TRBJ1-1; D unresolved. The CDR3 runs 13 residues. CDR1 and CDR2 from the germline V gene are LGHNT and FRNRAP. Trimming took 2 bases from V and 4 from J, leaving 8 bases between them. CDR3 loop: CASGLSVVTEAFF. In DNA, the CDR3 is TGTGCTAGTGGTTTGTCAGTGGTCACTGAAGCTTTCTTT.

This chain links TRBV30 with TRBJ2-5; D is ambiguous. This CDR3 region has 11 residues. Germline V gene sequence: CDR1 GTSNPN, CDR2 SVGIG (reference sequence). V was clipped by 1 base and J by 8 bases, with 8 bases between them. CDR3 nucleotide sequence: TGTGCCTGGAGTGCGACAACAACCCAGTACTTC. It is translated as CAWSATTTQYF.